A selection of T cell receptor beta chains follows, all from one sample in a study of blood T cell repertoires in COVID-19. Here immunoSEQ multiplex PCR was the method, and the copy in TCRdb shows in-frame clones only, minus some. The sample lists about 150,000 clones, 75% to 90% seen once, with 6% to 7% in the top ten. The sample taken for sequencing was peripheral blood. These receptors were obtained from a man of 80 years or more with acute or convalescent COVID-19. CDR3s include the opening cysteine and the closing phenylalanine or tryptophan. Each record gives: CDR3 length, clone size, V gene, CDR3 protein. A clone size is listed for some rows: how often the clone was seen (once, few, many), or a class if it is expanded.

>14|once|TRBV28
CASSLVRDNSPLHF
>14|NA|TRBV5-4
CASSLGTDNYGYTF
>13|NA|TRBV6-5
CASSLPGQGEQYF
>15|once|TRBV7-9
CASSLGLGPSGEQYF
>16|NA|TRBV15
CATSIGYRVHNSPLHF
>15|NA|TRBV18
CASSLGTGQNTEAFF
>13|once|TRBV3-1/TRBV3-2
CASSLEGASGYTF
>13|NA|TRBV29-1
CSVEDNAGTAQYF
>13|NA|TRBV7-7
CASSKGQQETQYF
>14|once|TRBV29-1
CSVKGLAGAGEQFF
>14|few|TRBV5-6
CASSPPGSIRESTF
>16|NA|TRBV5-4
CASSLRRPGANYGYTF
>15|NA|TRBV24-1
CATSDSTGTGNGYTF
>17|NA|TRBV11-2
CASRPSPIGYVFNEQFF
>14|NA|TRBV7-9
CASSPRTRTYEQYF
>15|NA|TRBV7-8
CASSLAQGGSYGYTF
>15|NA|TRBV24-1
CATSDSGQDKNIQYF
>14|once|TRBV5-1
CASSLDRAYNEQFF
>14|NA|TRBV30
CAWTTGSYNSPLHF
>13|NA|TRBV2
CASSPLSGNTIYF
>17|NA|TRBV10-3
CAISEFRLADIINEQFF
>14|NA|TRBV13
CASSLTVKSYEQYF
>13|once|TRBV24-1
CATVDPGGGEQFF
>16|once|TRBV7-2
CASSTTATRGTDTQYF
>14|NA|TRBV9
CASSNLQGWDGYTF
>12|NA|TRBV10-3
CATGWGNETQYF
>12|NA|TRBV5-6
CASSFVSGELFF
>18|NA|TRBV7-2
CASSSAGQGLSGANVLTF
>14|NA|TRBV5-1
CASSLGQIQETQYF
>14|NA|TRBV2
CASSGLAAPETQYF
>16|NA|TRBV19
CASSPQLGQGYAEAFF
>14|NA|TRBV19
CASSTPGLVNEQFF
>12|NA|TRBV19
CASRQQGQPQHF
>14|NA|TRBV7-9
CASNKDRGGLGYTF
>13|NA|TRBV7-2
CATNRGSSYEQYF
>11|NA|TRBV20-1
CSGTSDSEQYF
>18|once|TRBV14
CASSQRGSSGSIRDEQFF
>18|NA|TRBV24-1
CAKTTHTHRDIRNQPQHF
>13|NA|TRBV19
CASASGFSQPQHF
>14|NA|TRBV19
CASSMHRDTYEQYF
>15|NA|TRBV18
CASSDPGSSGNTIYF
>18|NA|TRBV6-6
CASSQIGQITSSYNEQFF
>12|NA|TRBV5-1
CASSLDISPLHF
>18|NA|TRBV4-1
CASSQEPATSGRAETQYF
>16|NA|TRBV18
CASSIRGTGTGAEAFF
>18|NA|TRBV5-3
CARSTKRPITEGPGELFF
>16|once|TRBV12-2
CASRGKNRVVDEKLFF